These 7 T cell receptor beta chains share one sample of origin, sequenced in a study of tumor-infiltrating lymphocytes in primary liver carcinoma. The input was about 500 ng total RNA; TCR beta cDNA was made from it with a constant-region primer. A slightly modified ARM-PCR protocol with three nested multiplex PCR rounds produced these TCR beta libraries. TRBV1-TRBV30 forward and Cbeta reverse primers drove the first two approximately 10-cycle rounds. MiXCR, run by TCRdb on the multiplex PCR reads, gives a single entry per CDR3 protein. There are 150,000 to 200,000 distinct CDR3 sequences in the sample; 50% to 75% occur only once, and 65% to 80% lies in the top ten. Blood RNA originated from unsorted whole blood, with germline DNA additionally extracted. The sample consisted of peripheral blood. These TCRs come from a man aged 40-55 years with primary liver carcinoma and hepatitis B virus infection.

CDR3 sequence: CAWSKTGLNTEAFF. Written as DNA, the CDR3 is TGTGCCTGGAGTAAGACAGGCCTGAACACTGAAGCTTTCTTT. The V and J genes are TRBV30 and TRBJ1-1; D may be TRBD1 (6 bases). Germline loops: CDR1 GTSNPN, CDR2 SVGIG (reference sequence). Trimming took 2 bases from V and 0 from J, leaving 10 bases between them. The length of the CDR3 is 14 residues.

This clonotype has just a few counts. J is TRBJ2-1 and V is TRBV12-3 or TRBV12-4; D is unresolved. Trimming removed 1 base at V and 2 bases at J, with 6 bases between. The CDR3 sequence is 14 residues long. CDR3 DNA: TGTGCCAGCAGTTTAGGTAATACCTACAATGAGCAGTTCTTC. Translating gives CASSLGNTYNEQFF.

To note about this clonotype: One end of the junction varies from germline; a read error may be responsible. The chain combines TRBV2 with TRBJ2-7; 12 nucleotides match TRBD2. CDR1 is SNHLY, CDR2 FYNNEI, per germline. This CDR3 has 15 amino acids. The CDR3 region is CACSPLAGGLDERYF. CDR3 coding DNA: TGTGCCTGCAGTCCGCTAGCGGGAGGGTTAGACGAGCGATACTTC.

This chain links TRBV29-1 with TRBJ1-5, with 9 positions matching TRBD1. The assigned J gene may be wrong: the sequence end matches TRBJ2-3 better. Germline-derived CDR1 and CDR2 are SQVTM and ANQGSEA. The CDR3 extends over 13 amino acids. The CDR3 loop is CSASGTGTQPQYF. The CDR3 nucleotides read TGCAGCGCTTCCGGGACAGGGACTCAGCCCCAGTATTTT.

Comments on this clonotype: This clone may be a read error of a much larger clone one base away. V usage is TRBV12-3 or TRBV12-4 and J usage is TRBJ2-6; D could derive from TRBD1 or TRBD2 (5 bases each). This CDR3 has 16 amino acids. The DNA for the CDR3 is TGTGCCAGCAGTTCCGATCGGGACCGAGGGGCCGACGTCCTGACTTTC. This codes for CASSSDRDRGADVLTF.

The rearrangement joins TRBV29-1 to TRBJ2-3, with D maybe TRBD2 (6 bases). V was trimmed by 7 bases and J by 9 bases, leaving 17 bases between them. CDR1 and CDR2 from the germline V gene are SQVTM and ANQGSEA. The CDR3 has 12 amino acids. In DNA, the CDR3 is TGCAGCGCCGCGGGATTAGGGGAAACGCAGTATTTT. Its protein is CSAAGLGETQYF.

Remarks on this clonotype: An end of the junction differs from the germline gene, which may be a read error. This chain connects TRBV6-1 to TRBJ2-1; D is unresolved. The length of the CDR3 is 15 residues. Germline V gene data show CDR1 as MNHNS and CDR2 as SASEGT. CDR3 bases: TGTGCCAGCAGTCGGGCGACAAGCTCCTACAATGGGCAGTTCTTC. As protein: CASSRATSSYNGQFF.